A selection of T cell receptor beta chains follows, all from one sample in a study of blood T cells in healthy people across ages. TCRdb called the 5' RACE reads again in MiXCR, with one record for every CDR3 protein. The sample records 750,000 to 950,000 distinct CDR3 sequences, approximately 55% being singletons. The sample comprised blood. The receptors were gathered from an older man in good health. Both conserved end residues are part of each CDR3. Each record gives: V gene, CDR3 protein.

v_call: TRBV20-1
cdr3_aa: CSARSGRGQYF

v_call: TRBV3-1
cdr3_aa: CASSQEGLAGAEGSEQYF

v_call: TRBV18
cdr3_aa: CASSPKGPGGNSTPLHF

v_call: TRBV3-1
cdr3_aa: CASSQSAGTYEQYF

v_call: TRBV3-1
cdr3_aa: CASSPRLANHDEQFF

v_call: TRBV12-3/TRBV12-4
cdr3_aa: CASSLVGDRQFF

v_call: TRBV27
cdr3_aa: CASSRVGGSSYNEQFF

v_call: TRBV4-1
cdr3_aa: CASSHPKARGQAYEQYF

v_call: TRBV7-3
cdr3_aa: CASSFGTGTSGSSNEQFF

v_call: TRBV7-6
cdr3_aa: CASSLSKRVSYNSPLHF

v_call: TRBV5-1
cdr3_aa: CASSLQGPEAFF

v_call: TRBV18
cdr3_aa: CASSRGGENIQYF

v_call: TRBV10-3
cdr3_aa: CAVGSTGLNFYEQYF

v_call: TRBV6-5
cdr3_aa: CASSYSTVTTYGYTF

v_call: TRBV7-9
cdr3_aa: CASSSPPKGAIETQYF

v_call: TRBV24-1
cdr3_aa: CARPSAGGYEQYF

v_call: TRBV29-1
cdr3_aa: CSVTHNEQYF

v_call: TRBV28
cdr3_aa: CASNPPGRSTDTQYF

v_call: TRBV5-1
cdr3_aa: CASSLGTRRNEQFF

v_call: TRBV20-1
cdr3_aa: CSCVAGGYEQYF

v_call: TRBV20-1
cdr3_aa: CSARDNSGRRSEQFF

v_call: TRBV3-1
cdr3_aa: CASSQEGTSGRMSYNEQFF

v_call: TRBV24-1
cdr3_aa: CATSDPSSGQETQYF

v_call: TRBV18
cdr3_aa: CASSPLDSRETQYF

v_call: TRBV5-1
cdr3_aa: CASSFGGANSGNTIYF

v_call: TRBV4-2
cdr3_aa: CASSQTGQGLNSPLHF

v_call: TRBV27
cdr3_aa: CASSLLPPESWGGIQYF

v_call: TRBV25-1
cdr3_aa: CASSNTDRAGANVLTF

v_call: TRBV20-1
cdr3_aa: CSARGDRVHEQYF

v_call: TRBV12-3/TRBV12-4
cdr3_aa: CASSILGGAANEKLFF

v_call: TRBV28
cdr3_aa: CASSFSDSRAKNIQYF

v_call: TRBV24-1
cdr3_aa: CATSEGVDNEQFF

v_call: TRBV18
cdr3_aa: CASSQTSGPTYNEQYF

v_call: TRBV20-1
cdr3_aa: CSAKNQASYYGYTF

v_call: TRBV29-1
cdr3_aa: CSVTPAVTEAFF

v_call: TRBV11-2
cdr3_aa: CASSLRQGFSGANVLTF

v_call: TRBV20-1
cdr3_aa: CSASFGGERNQPQHF

v_call: TRBV2
cdr3_aa: CASRGSNEKLFF

v_call: TRBV25-1
cdr3_aa: CASSELRGGPSSYNEQFF

v_call: TRBV7-3
cdr3_aa: CASSPAGRGAEMRNEQYF

v_call: TRBV2
cdr3_aa: CASPGYNEQFF

v_call: TRBV5-1
cdr3_aa: CASSLGTTGNEQYF

v_call: TRBV5-1
cdr3_aa: CASSLESRYQETQYF

v_call: TRBV6-1
cdr3_aa: CASSDGDTQTQYF

v_call: TRBV10-3
cdr3_aa: CAIKGENTGELFF

v_call: TRBV29-1
cdr3_aa: CSVKTGQDTQYF

v_call: TRBV28
cdr3_aa: CASSRPGQPGANYGYTF

v_call: TRBV6-6
cdr3_aa: CASSYSGTGPVNEQFF

v_call: TRBV7-8
cdr3_aa: CASGFGDAYYEQYF

v_call: TRBV9
cdr3_aa: CASSPAGLGAETQYF

v_call: TRBV29-1
cdr3_aa: CVVEQQGDYGCTF